This TCR beta chain was recorded in a study of blood T cell repertoires in COVID-19. Study-wide context: Donors in the United States, Italy and Spain gave samples during acute or convalescent COVID-19. PBMCs, B-cell-depleted T cells, or T cells were the source of the cDNA or gDNA that made up the material.

Clinical history as reported by participants underpinned cohort assignment. Exposed study participants had met a COVID-19 case within 2 weeks before entry. TCRdb keeps only in-frame clones here, not all; method: immunoSEQ multiplex PCR. The sample consists of 120,000 to 150,000 clones, 84% of them appearing once. This CDR3 has 13 amino acids. Trimming stripped 1 base from V and 11 bases from J, with 14 bases between. Germline-derived CDR1 and CDR2 are LNHDA and SQIVND (reference sequence). Sequencing was carried out using PBMCs or T cells enriched from blood (not recorded which). The clonotype originates from a woman aged 45-59 years who had been exposed to COVID-19. This rearrangement joins TRBV19 to TRBJ1-1; perhaps TRBD1 as D (6 bases). The CDR3 bases are TGTGCCAGTAGTATAGCTGACAGGCGTGGTGCTTTCTTT. It codes for CASSIADRRGAFF.